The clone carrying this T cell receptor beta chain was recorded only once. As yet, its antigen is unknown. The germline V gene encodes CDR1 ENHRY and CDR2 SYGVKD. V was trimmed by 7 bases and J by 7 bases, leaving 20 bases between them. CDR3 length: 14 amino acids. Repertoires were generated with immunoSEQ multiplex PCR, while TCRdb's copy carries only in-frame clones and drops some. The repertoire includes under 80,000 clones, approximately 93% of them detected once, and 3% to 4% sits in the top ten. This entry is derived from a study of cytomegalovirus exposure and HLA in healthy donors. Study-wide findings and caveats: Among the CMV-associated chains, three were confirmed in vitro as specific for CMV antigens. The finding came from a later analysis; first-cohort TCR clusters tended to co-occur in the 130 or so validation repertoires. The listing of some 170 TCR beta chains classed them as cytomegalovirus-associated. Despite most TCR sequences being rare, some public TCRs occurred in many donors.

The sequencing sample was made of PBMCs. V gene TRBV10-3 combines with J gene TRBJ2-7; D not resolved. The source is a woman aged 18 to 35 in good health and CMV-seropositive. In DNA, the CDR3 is TGTGCCATCAATGACCTACTGTGCCCTTGTGAGCAGTACTTC. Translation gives CAINDLLCPCEQYF.